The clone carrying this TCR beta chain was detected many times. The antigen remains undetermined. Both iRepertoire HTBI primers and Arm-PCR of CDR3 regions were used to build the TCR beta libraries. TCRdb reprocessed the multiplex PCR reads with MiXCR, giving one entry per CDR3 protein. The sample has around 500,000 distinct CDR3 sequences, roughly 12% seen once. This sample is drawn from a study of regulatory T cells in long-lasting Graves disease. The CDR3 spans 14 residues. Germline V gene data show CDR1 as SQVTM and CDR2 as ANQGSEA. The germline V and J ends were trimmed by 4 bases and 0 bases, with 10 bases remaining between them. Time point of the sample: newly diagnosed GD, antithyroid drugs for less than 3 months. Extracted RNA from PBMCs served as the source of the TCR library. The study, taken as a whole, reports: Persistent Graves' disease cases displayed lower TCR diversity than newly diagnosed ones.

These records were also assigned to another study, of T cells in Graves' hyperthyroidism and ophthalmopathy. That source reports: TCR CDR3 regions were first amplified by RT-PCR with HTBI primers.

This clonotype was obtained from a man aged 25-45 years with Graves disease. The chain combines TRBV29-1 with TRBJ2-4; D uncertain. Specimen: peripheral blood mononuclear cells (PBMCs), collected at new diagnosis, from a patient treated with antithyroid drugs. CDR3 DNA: TGCAGCGTTGTCGGTGATAGAGCCAAAAACATTCAGTACTTC. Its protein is CSVVGDRAKNIQYF.